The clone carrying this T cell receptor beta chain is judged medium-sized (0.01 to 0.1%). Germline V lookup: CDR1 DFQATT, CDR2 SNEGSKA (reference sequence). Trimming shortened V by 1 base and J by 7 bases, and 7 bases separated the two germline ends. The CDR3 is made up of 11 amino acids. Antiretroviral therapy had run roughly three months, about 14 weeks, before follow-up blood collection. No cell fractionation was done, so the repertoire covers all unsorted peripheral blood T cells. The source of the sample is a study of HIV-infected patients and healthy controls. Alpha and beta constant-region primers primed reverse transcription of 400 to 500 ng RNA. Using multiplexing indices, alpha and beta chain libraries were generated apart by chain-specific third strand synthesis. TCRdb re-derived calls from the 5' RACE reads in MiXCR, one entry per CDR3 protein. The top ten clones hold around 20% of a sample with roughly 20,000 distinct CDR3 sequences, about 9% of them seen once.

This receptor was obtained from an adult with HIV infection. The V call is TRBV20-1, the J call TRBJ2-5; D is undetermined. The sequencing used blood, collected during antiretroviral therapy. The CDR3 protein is CSARGLGTQYF. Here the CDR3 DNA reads TGCAGTGCTAGAGGACTTGGGACCCAGTACTTC.